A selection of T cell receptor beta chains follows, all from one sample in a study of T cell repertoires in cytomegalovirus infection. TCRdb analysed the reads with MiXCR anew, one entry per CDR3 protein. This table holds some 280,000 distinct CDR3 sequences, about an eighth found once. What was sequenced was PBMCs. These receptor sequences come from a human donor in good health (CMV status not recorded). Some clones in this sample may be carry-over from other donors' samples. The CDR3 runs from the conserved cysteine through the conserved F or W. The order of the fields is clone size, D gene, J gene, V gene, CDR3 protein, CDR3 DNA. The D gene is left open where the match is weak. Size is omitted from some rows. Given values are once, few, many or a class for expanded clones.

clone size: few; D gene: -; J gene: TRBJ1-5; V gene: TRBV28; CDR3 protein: CASKGRWVPPQHF; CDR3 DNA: TGTGCCAGCAAGGGCAGGTGGGTTCCGCCCCAGCATTTT
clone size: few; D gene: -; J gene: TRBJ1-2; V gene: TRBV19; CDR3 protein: CASSTRDRYGYTF; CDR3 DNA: TGTGCCAGTAGTACCCGAGACAGATATGGCTACACCTTC
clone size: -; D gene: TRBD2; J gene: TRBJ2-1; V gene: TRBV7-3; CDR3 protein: CASSEKGGSGSFQNEQFF; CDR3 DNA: TGTGCCAGCAGCGAAAAGGGTGGGAGCGGGAGTTTCCAGAATGAGCAGTTCTTC
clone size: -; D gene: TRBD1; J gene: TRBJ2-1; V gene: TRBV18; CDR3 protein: CASSAPTGVREQFF; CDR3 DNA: TGTGCCAGCTCAGCACCGACAGGGGTTAGGGAGCAGTTCTTC
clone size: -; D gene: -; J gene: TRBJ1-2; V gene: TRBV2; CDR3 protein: CASRELQGLGDYGYTF; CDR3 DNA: TGTGCCAGCAGGGAACTACAGGGACTCGGCGACTATGGCTACACCTTC
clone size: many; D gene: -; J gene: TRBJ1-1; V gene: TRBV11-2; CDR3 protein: CASSLVGGSTEAFF; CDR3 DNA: TGTGCCAGCAGCTTAGTCGGGGGGTCCACTGAAGCTTTCTTT
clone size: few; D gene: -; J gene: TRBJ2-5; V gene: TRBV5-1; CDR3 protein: CASGPLLDWQETQYF; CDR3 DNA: TGCGCCAGCGGACCCCTGCTCGACTGGCAAGAGACCCAGTACTTC
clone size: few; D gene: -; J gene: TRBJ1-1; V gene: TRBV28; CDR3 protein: CASGTSGLDTEAFF; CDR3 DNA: -
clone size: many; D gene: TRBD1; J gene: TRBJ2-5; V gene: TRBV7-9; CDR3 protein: CASSLAPGQGRRETQYF; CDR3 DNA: TGTGCCAGCAGCTTAGCCCCTGGACAGGGTAGGAGAGAGACCCAGTACTTC
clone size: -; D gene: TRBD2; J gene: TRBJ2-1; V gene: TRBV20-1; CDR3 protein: CSAPMGTSLSNEQFF; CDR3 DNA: TGCAGTGCCCCCATGGGGACTAGCCTATCGAATGAGCAGTTCTTC
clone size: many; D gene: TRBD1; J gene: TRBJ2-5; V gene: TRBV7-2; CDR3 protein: CASSVPGTGVKETQYF; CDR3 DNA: TGTGCCAGCAGCGTACCCGGGACAGGGGTTAAAGAGACCCAGTACTTC
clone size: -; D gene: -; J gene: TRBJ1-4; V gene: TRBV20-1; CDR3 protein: CSVGETNEKLFF; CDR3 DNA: TGCAGTGTGGGGGAAACTAATGAAAAACTGTTTTTT
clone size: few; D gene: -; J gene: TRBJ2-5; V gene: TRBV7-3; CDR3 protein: CASSLRGIETQYF; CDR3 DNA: TGTGCCAGCAGCTTAAGGGGTATAGAGACCCAGTACTTC
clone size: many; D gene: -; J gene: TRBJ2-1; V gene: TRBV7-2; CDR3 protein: CASSLENLDFNEQFF; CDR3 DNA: TGTGCCAGCAGCTTAGAGAATCTAGATTTCAATGAGCAGTTCTTC
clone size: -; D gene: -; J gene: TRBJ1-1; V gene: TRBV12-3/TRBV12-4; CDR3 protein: CASNQGVNTEAFF; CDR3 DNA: TGTGCCAGCAACCAAGGGGTGAACACTGAAGCTTTCTTT
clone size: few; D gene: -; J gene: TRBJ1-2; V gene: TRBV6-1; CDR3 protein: CASRLGRGWNGYTF; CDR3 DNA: TGTGCCAGCAGATTGGGCCGGGGATGGAATGGCTACACCTTC
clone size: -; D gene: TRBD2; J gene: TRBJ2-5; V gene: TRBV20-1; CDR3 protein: CSAPAGRAGGVGPETQYF; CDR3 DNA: TGCAGTGCTCCCGCCGGTCGAGCGGGAGGGGTGGGCCCCGAGACCCAGTACTTC
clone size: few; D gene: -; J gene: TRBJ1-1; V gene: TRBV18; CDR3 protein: CASSAKGDTEAFF; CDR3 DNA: TGTGCCAGCTCAGCAAAAGGGGATACTGAAGCTTTCTTT
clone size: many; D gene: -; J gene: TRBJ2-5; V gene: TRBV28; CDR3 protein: CASSRTGVETQYF; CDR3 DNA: TGTGCCAGCAGCCGGACGGGGGTGGAGACCCAGTACTTC
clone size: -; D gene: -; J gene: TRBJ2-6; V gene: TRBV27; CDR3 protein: CASSPGAGGANVLTF; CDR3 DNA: TGTGCCAGCAGTCCGGGGGCTGGTGGGGCCAACGTCCTGACTTTC
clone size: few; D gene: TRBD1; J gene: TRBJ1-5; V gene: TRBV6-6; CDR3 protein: CASTLAQGGNQPQHF; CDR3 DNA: TGTGCCAGCACTTTAGCTCAGGGGGGCAATCAGCCCCAGCATTTT
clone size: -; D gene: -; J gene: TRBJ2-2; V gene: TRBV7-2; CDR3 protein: CASSFKWGGPGELFF; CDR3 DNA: TGTGCCAGCAGCTTTAAATGGGGCGGGCCCGGGGAGCTGTTTTTT
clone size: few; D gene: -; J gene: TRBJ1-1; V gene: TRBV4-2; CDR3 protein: CASSQDPGFPEAFF; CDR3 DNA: TGTGCCAGCAGCCAAGATCCAGGGTTCCCTGAAGCTTTCTTT
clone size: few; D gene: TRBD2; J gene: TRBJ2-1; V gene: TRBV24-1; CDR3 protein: CATSDSAGVYNEQFF; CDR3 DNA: TGTGCCACCAGTGATTCTGCGGGGGTCTACAATGAGCAGTTCTTC
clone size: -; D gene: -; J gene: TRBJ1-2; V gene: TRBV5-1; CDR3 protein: CASSLGAGNNYGYTF; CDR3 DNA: TGCGCCAGCAGCTTGGGGGCAGGCAATAACTATGGCTACACCTTC
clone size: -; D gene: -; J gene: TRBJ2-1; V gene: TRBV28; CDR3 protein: CASSSGPYVSGFF; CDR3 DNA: TGTGCCAGCAGTTCGGGACCCTATGTGTCCGGGTTCTTC
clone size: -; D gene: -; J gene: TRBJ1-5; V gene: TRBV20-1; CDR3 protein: CSARRPGTDSNQPQHF; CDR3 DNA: TGCAGTGCTAGACGCCCCGGGACGGATAGCAATCAGCCCCAGCATTTT
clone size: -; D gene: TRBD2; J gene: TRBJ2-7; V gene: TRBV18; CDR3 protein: CASGLAGPWEQYF; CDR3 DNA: TGTGCCAGCGGACTAGCGGGGCCCTGGGAGCAGTACTTC
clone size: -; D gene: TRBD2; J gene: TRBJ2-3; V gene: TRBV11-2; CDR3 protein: CASSLDWVGGATDTQYF; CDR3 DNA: TGTGCCAGCAGCTTAGATTGGGTCGGGGGGGCCACAGATACGCAGTATTTT
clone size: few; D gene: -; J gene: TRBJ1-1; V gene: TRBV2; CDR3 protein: CASSAHREVEAFF; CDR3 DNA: TGTGCCAGCAGTGCCCACAGGGAAGTTGAAGCTTTCTTT
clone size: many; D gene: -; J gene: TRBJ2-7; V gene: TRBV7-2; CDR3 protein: CASTLSGYEQYF; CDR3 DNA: TGTGCCAGCACACTGAGTGGGTACGAGCAGTACTTC
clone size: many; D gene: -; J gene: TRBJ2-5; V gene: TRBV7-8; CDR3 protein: CASSPDSRYQETQYF; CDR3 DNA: TGTGCCAGCAGTCCGGACAGCCGGTACCAAGAGACCCAGTACTTC
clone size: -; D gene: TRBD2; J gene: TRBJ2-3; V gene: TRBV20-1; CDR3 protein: CSARTSGGFGTDTQYF; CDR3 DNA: TGCAGTGCCCGGACTAGCGGGGGGTTCGGCACAGATACGCAGTATTTT
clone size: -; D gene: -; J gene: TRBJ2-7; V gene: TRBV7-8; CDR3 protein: CASSNPFRGRREQYF; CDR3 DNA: TGTGCCAGCAGCAACCCCTTTCGGGGGCGCCGCGAGCAGTACTTC
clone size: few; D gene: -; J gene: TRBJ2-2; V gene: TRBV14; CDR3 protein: CASSQDLAGNTGELFF; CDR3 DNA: TGTGCCAGCAGCCAAGATCTAGCAGGAAACACCGGGGAGCTGTTTTTT
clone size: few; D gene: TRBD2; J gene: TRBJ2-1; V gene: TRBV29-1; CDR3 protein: CSSWGLAANEQFF; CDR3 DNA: TGCAGCTCCTGGGGACTAGCGGCCAATGAGCAGTTCTTC
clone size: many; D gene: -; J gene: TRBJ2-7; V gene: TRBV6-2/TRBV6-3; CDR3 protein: CASSYETNYEQYF; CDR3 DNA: TGTGCCAGCAGTTACGAGACGAACTACGAGCAGTACTTC
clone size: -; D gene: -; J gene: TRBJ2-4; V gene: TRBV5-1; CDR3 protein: CASSLDSANIQYF; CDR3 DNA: TGCGCCAGCAGCTTAGACAGCGCAAACATTCAGTACTTC
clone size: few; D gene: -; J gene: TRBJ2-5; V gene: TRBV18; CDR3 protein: CASSIGARERTQYF; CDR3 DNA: TGTGCCAGCTCAATTGGGGCCCGAGAGAGGACCCAGTACTTC
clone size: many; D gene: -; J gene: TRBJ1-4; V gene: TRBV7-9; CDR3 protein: CASSRRRDGEKLFF; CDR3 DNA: TGTGCCAGCAGCAGACGGAGGGACGGTGAAAAACTGTTTTTT
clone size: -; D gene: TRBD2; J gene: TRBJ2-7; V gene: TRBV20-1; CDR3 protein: CSAGLAGGYEQYF; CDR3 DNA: TGCAGTGCTGGACTAGCGGGGGGCTACGAGCAGTACTTC
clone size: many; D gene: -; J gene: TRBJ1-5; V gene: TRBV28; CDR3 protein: CASSAQGANQPQHF; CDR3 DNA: TGTGCCAGCAGTGCCCAGGGAGCGAATCAGCCCCAGCATTTT
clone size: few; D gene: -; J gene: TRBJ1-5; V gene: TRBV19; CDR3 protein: CASTETTVSNQPQHF; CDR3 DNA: TGTGCCAGTACCGAGACCACTGTCAGCAATCAGCCCCAGCATTTT
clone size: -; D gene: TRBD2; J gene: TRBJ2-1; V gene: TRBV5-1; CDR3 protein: CASSLEPSGVYNEQFF; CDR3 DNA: TGCGCCAGCAGCTTGGAGCCTAGCGGGGTTTACAATGAGCAGTTCTTC
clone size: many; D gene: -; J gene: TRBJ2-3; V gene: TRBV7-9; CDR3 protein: CAGTDTQYF; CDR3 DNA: TGTGCCGGCACAGATACGCAGTATTTT
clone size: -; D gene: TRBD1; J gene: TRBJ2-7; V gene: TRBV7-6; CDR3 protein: CASSSTTGTGGAEQYF; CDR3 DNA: TGTGCCAGCAGCTCAACCACCGGGACAGGGGGCGCCGAGCAGTACTTC
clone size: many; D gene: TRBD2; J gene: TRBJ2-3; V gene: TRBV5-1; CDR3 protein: CASSSGTMGSTDTQYF; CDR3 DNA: TGCGCCAGCAGTTCCGGGACTATGGGAAGCACAGATACGCAGTATTTT
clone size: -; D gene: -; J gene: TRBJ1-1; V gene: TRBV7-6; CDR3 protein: CASSLVPGQMNTEAFF; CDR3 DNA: TGTGCCAGCAGCTTAGTCCCTGGACAGATGAACACTGAAGCTTTCTTT
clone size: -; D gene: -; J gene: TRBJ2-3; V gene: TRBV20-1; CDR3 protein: CSTNARGTDTQYF; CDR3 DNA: TGCAGTACAAACGCCCGGGGCACAGATACGCAGTATTTT
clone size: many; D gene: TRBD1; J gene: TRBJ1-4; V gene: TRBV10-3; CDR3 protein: CAISRTGEANEKLFF; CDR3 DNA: TGTGCCATCTCTCGAACAGGGGAAGCTAATGAAAAACTGTTTTTT
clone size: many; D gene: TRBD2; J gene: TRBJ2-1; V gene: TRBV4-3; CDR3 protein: CASSQMGSGRVNNEQFF; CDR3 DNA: TGCGCCAGCAGCCAAATGGGTAGCGGGAGGGTAAACAATGAGCAGTTCTTC